The present T cell receptor beta chain was sequenced within a study of T cells in Graves' hyperthyroidism and ophthalmopathy (dated by TCRdb to between 2018 and 2021). Turning to the overall study: Peripheral blood was collected at initial diagnosis, before any treatment. The paper describes TCR Vbeta CDR3 sequencing of 130 to 150 peripheral blood samples, made up of 43 ophthalmopathy patients, 70 to 75 hyperthyroidism patients and some 17 progressor patients. To identify TCR V-J signatures that set the groups apart, the researchers used a discovery cohort of about a hundred patients, made up of 40 to 45 with Graves' ophthalmopathy and 55 to 65 with stable Graves' hyperthyroidism. Thyroid tissue and blood T-cell repertoires from about six Graves' hyperthyroidism patients were also compared in the study. Following sampling, methimazole starting at 30 mg daily was given to hyperthyroidism patients, and high-dose intravenous methylprednisolone was given to ophthalmopathy patients. For training and testing, the approximately 97 patients in the discovery cohort were randomly divided in a 7:3 ratio. An independent validation cohort of under 20 hyperthyroidism patients and roughly 16 patients who later progressed to ophthalmopathy tested prospective prediction of ophthalmopathy.

What the research found in general, with its limitations: Sample size was not statistically predetermined, and investigators were not blinded to group allocation. Most expanded thyroid clonotypes (frequency above 0.001) were also detected in blood, suggesting blood repertoires may reflect thyroid immune responses. In cross-validation, a model built on a 13 V-J signature told ophthalmopathy apart from stable hyperthyroidism with 87.88% sensitivity and about 81% specificity, and in testing the same model reached 80%/75%. During validation, the model predicted progression to ophthalmopathy a median of roughly 7.1 months ahead of onset, with around 71% sensitivity and under 85% specificity.

Trimming at the junction amounts to 6 bases on V and 5 bases on J, and the germline ends lie 17 bases apart. CDR1 and CDR2 were assigned from the germline V gene as LGHNA and YNFKEQ. From the cysteine through the phenylalanine, the CDR3 covers 15 amino acids. The only DNA kept is the CDR3, 45 bases in frame from the first base. Amplification of TCR beta CDR3 regions was carried out from RNA transcripts. The TCR CDR3 was subjected to a first round of RT-PCR using the HTBI primer set and the Qiagen OneStep RT-PCR kit. Libraries were constructed in a second round of multiplex PCR, after which size selection and purification were carried out. Sequencing of the libraries was done on an Illumina HiSeq2000 using paired-end 100 bp reads. The published analysis was carried out like this. SOAPnuke was used to process the raw data, removing reads that contained adapters or uncalled bases, had a mean Phred below 15, or lacked an exact match to the constant primer or identifier. High-quality paired reads were merged with COPE v1.2.5, and unique nucleotide sequences were defined as clonotypes. Clonotypes were aligned to IMGT TRBV, TRBD and TRBJ reference segments using MiTCR v1.1. Analysis was restricted to V-J combinations with a frequency above 0.0001, which covered just over 98% of repertoires. A TCS score was defined as the ratio of F50 (clonal expansion) to E x V (chaos), with BLOSUM62-based TCRdist applied between CDR3 peptides within each V-J. Welch's t-statistics and random forest reduced several hundred V-J features to about 12, which were used in a naive Bayes classifier (R e1071). TCRdb's own reprocessing of the public reads used fastp at Q25 and MiXCR and kept productive beta chains. Here each entry gathers all rows of one CDR3 protein and keeps the most common genes and DNA. In this record, the V and J calls reflect TCRdb's handling and not the investigators' own analysis. The sample table shows about 350,000 distinct CDR3 sequences, and about 14% are seen once. About 22% of the sample goes to the ten largest clones.

A note on this clonotype: Its antigen target is currently unknown. Base-call qualities are not available, and no considerably larger clone is one nucleotide away.

A patient counted as having stable Graves' hyperthyroidism if no progression to ophthalmopathy occurred over 18 months of follow-up. Hyperthyroidism patients were newly diagnosed, with disease duration under 2 months, and aged 18 to 65 years. The study excluded patients with uncontrolled infections, other autoimmune diseases, pregnancy or lactation. Clinical symptoms, serum thyroxine and TRAb, thyroid ultrasound, and orbital computed tomography formed the basis for the diagnoses. PBMCs were separated from about 10 ml of fresh peripheral blood using Ficoll-Paque density gradient centrifugation. Total RNA was extracted using Trizol reagent, and RNA quality was assessed on an Agilent 2100 Bioanalyzer.

The chain joins TRBV4-2 to TRBJ2-1; a tentative D match to TRBD2 spans 6 bases. Sample: blood. This receptor was taken from a woman in her twenties or thirties with Graves' hyperthyroidism. The nucleotide sequence reads as follows: TGTGCCAGCAGTGGGACTCCAATCGGGGACAATGAGCAGTTCTTC. The encoded protein is CASSGTPIGDNEQFF.